The T cell receptor beta chain described here comes from a study of OX40 agonist ivuxolimab in advanced cancers. For the study at large: The dose-escalation cohort was over 65% male, with a mean age of 60 years, ranging about 23 to 90.

Repertoires were generated with immunoSEQ multiplex PCR, while TCRdb's copy carries only in-frame clones and drops some. This repertoire shows around 94,000 clones, around 91% found once; its top ten account for 0.81%. This receptor was identified in an adult with an advanced solid tumor such as melanoma, head and neck, liver or kidney cancer. This sample comprised CD4+ or CD8+ T cells sorted from blood, obtained in a trial of the OX40 agonist ivuxolimab.

The CDR3: CSVRLSGNEQFF. CDR3 coding DNA: TGCAGCGTCCGGTTGTCGGGTAATGAGCAGTTCTTC. V and J are TRBV29-1 and TRBJ2-1; D remains ambiguous. The CDR3 has 12 amino acids. Germline-derived CDR1 and CDR2 are SQVTM and ANQGSEA. V was trimmed by 6 bases and J by 7 bases, leaving 13 bases between them.